This T cell receptor beta chain was sequenced during a study of technical replicates of blood from four donors. This table comes from immunoSEQ multiplex PCR, and its TCRdb copy is limited to in-frame clones, with some not included. The sample lists tens of thousands of clones, 95% to 98% seen once, with over 0.2% in the top ten. There are 16 residues in the CDR3. Germline CDR1 is MNHNS and CDR2 is SASEGT. J was trimmed by 8 bases and V by 2 bases; bases with no gene match: 11. The source is a human donor in good health. The chain combines TRBV6-1 with TRBJ1-4; 7 nucleotides match TRBD1. The specimen was T cells isolated from PBMCs. This chain's CDR3 is CASSERDSRGAEKLFF. The CDR3 bases are TGTGCCAGCAGTGAACGGGACAGCAGGGGGGCGGAAAAACTGTTTTTT.